Listed below are T cell receptor beta chains from one sample, sequenced in a study of T cell repertoires in cytomegalovirus infection. From the reads, TCRdb called clonotypes with MiXCR, one entry per CDR3 protein. The sample holds around 350,000 distinct CDR3 sequences; 15% to 20% are singletons and the top ten take approximately 10%. Sample: PBMCs. The receptors were gathered from a human donor in good health (CMV status not recorded). Some clones in this sample may be carry-over from other donors' samples. CDR3s include the opening cysteine and the closing phenylalanine or tryptophan. The D gene is left open where the match is weak. The listing skips clone size in some rows; elsewhere it reads once, few, many or a size class.

>TRBV7-2|TRBJ2-5|many|.
CASSLGGLIKTQYF
TGTGCCAGCAGCTTAGGCGGACTAATAAAGACCCAGTACTTC
>TRBV4-3|TRBJ2-4|few|.
CASSQAPVGTKNIQYF
TGCGCCAGCAGCCAAGCCCCCGTCGGAACCAAAAACATTCAGTACTTC
>TRBV28|TRBJ2-7|few|TRBD1
CASSPRGRQGVEQYF
TGTGCCAGCAGCCCGAGGGGGCGGCAGGGGGTCGAGCAGTACTTC
>TRBV10-2|TRBJ1-1|.|TRBD1
CASRVTGTGTEAFF
TGCGCCAGCAGGGTAACCGGGACAGGGACTGAAGCTTTCTTT
>TRBV3-1|TRBJ1-3|.|.
CASSQRASGNTIYF
TGTGCCAGCAGCCAGCGGGCTTCTGGAAACACCATATATTTT
>TRBV12-3/TRBV12-4|TRBJ2-7|.|.
CASSLGWRGAGSEQYF
TGTGCCAGCAGTTTAGGGTGGAGAGGGGCGGGTTCCGAGCAGTACTTC
>TRBV7-9|TRBJ2-3|few|.
CASRHKVGGPDTQYF
TGTGCCAGCAGACACAAAGTTGGGGGGCCAGATACGCAGTATTTT
>TRBV10-3|TRBJ2-1|.|TRBD2
CAIRDPGTSRHEQFF
TGTGCCATCAGGGATCCCGGGACTAGTAGACATGAGCAGTTCTTC
>TRBV20-1|TRBJ1-5|.|.
CSGEQGIQGQPQHF
TGCAGTGGAGAACAGGGAATTCAAGGACAGCCCCAGCATTTT
>TRBV4-1|TRBJ1-4|few|.
CASSQDWGAGEKLFF
TGCGCCAGCAGCCAAGATTGGGGGGCAGGTGAAAAACTGTTTTTT
>TRBV7-9|TRBJ2-7|.|.
CASSFGRNYEQYF
TGTGCCAGCAGCTTCGGTCGCAACTACGAGCAGTACTTC
>TRBV6-2/TRBV6-3|TRBJ2-7|few|.
CASNKDPSYEQYF
TGTGCCAGCAACAAAGACCCCAGCTACGAGCAGTACTTC
>TRBV28|TRBJ2-7|few|.
CASTWNGLYEQYF
TGTGCCAGCACCTGGAACGGACTCTACGAGCAGTACTTC
>TRBV11-2|TRBJ2-2|few|.
CASSLDLDFTGELFF
TGTGCCAGCAGCTTAGATCTGGACTTCACCGGGGAGCTGTTTTTT
>TRBV12-3/TRBV12-4|TRBJ2-6|few|.
CASNSGANVLTF
TGTGCCAGTAACTCTGGGGCCAACGTCCTGACTTTC
>TRBV5-6|TRBJ2-5|.|.
CASSTRQARETQYF
TGTGCCAGCAGCACCAGACAGGCGCGAGAGACCCAGTACTTC
>TRBV10-3|TRBJ2-7|many|.
CAISESAGTLEQYF
TGTGCCATCAGTGAGTCAGCCGGGACGCTCGAGCAGTACTTC
>TRBV4-2|TRBJ1-3|many|.
CASSQETLGGNTIYF
TGTGCCAGCAGCCAAGAGACGTTGGGTGGAAACACCATATATTTT
>TRBV6-2/TRBV6-3|TRBJ2-1|many|TRBD2
CASSQNGGRSSYEQFF
TGTGCCAGCAGTCAGAACGGCGGGAGGTCTTCGTATGAGCAGTTCTTC
>TRBV7-9|TRBJ2-7|.|.
CASSPGDSGYEQYF
TGTGCCAGCAGCCCAGGGGACTCCGGCTACGAGCAGTACTTC
>TRBV7-2|TRBJ2-3|many|.
CASSQARTDTQYF
TGTGCCAGCAGCCAGGCACGCACAGATACGCAGTATTTT
>TRBV20-1|TRBJ1-5|.|.
CSASTGIHQPQQF
TGCAGTGCTTCCACAGGGATCCATCAGCCCCAGCAGTTT
>TRBV2|TRBJ1-1|.|.
CASSEVGSNTEAFF
TGTGCCAGCAGTGAAGTGGGGTCAAACACTGAAGCTTTCTTT
>TRBV11-2|TRBJ2-1|few|.
CASSLVRLEGQFF
TGTGCCAGCAGCTTAGTTAGACTGGAGGGGCAGTTCTTC
>TRBV20-1|TRBJ2-1|.|TRBD2
CSASWSSGGYNEQFF
TGCAGTGCTAGTTGGTCTAGCGGTGGGTACAATGAGCAGTTCTTC